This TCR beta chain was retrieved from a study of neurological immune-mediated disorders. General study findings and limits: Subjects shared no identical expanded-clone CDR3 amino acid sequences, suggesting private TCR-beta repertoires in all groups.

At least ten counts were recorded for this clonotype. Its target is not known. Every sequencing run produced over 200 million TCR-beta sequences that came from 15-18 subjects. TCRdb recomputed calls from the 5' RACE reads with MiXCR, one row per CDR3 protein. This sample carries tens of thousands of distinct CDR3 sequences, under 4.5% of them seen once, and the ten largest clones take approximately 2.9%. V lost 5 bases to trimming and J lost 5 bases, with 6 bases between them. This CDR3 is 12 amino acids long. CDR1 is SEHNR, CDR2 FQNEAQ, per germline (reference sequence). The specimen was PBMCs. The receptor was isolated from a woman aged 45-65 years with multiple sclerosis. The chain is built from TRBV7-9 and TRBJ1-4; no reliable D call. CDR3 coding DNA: TGTGCCAGCAGCCGGATAAATGAAAAACTGTTTTTT. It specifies CASSRINEKLFF.